The entry below describes one TCR beta chain. TCRdb fed the RT-PCR reads into MiXCR, producing one record per CDR3 protein. This table holds about 520,000 distinct CDR3 sequences, 25% found once. This CDR3 region has 16 residues. V shed 4 bases and J shed 1 base, with 16 bases lying between them. This sample stems from a study of response to subunit inactivated influenza vaccine. The TCR was taken from a middle-aged man who received an inactivated influenza vaccine. The V call is TRBV12-3 or TRBV12-4, the J call TRBJ2-5; D is perhaps TRBD1 (6 bases). The sequencing used CD4+ T cells sorted from PBMCs, collected approximately 5 days after vaccination. In DNA form, the CDR3 reads TGTGCCAGCAGTTATGGACAGCATCGACTCCAAGAGACCCAGTACTTC. Residues: CASSYGQHRLQETQYF.